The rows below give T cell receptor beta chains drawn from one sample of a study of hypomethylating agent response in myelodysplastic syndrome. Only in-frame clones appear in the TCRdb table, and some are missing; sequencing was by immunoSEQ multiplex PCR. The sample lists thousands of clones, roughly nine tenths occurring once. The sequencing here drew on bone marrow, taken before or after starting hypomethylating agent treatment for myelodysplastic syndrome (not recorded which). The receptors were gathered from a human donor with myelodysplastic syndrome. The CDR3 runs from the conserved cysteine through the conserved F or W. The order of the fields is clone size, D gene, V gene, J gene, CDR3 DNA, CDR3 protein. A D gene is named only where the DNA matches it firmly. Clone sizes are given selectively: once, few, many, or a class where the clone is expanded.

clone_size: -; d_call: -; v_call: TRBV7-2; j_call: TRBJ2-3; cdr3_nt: TGTGCCAGCAGCTTATCCGCGATTACGCAGTATTTT; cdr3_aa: CASSLSAITQYF
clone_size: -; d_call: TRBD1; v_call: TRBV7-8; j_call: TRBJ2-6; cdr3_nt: TGTGCCAGCAGCTTAGATGGTTTGGGACAGGGGATGTCTAGTTCTGGGGCCAACGTCCTGACTTTC; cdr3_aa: CASSLDGLGQGMSSSGANVLTF
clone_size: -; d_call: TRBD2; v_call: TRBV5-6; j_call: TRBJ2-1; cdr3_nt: TGTGCCAGCGCCTGGACTAGCGGACCCTACAATGAGCAGTTCTTC; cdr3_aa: CASAWTSGPYNEQFF
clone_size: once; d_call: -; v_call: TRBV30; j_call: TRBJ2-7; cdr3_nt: TGTGCCTGGATCCCGATCGGGATACACGAGCAGTACTTC; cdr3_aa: CAWIPIGIHEQYF
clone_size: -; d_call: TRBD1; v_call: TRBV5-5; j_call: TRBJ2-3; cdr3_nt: TGTGCCAGCAGCTCCCCTTGGACAGGGGAAACAGATACGCAGTATTTT; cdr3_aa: CASSSPWTGETDTQYF
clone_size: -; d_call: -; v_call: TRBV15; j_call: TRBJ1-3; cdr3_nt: TGTGCCACCAGCAAGGCGGGTCAGGGAGGAAACACCATATATTTT; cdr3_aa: CATSKAGQGGNTIYF
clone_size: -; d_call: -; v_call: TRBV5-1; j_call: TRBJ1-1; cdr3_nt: TGCGCCAGCAGCTTACAGGGAGTGCCCAATGAAGCTTTCTTT; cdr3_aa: CASSLQGVPNEAFF
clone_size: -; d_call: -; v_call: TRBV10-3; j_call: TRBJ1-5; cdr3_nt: TGTGCCATCAGTGAGAACAGCGGTCAGCCCCAGCATTTT; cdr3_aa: CAISENSGQPQHF
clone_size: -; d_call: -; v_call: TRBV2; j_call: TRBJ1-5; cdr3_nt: TGTGCCAGCAGCCCCCGGAGGGTCAATCAGCCCCAGCATTTT; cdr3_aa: CASSPRRVNQPQHF
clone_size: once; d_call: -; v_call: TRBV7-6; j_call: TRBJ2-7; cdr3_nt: TGTGCCAGCAGCTCTGGGGAAACCTACGAGCAGTACTTC; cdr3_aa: CASSSGETYEQYF
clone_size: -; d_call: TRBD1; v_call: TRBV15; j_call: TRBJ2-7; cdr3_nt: TGTGCCACCAGCAGAGAGCGCCCGGGACAGTACTACGAGCAGTACTTC; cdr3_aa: CATSRERPGQYYEQYF
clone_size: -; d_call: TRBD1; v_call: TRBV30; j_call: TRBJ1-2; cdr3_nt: TGTGCCTGGAGTCCCCAGGGGGTTGGATTGGGGCCGAACTATGGCTACACCTTC; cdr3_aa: CAWSPQGVGLGPNYGYTF
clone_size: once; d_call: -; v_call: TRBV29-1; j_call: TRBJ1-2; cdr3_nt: TGCAGCGTTGAAGATCCCCGGGGGGGAGCAGCTGGCTACACCTTC; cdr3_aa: CSVEDPRGGAAGYTF
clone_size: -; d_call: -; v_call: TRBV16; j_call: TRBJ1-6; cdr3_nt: TGTGCCAGCAGCCAATATCCGGACAAGTATAATTCACCCCTCCACTTT; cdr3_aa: CASSQYPDKYNSPLHF
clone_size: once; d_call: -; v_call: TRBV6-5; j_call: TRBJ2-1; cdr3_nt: TGTGCCAGCAGTTCGGGACTTACGCAGGTCTTC; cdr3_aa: CASSSGLTQVF
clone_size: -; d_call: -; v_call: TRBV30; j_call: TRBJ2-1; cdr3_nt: TGTGCCTGGAGGGGCAGGGCCGGAGCAGCCTACAATGAGCAGTTCTTC; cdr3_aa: CAWRGRAGAAYNEQFF
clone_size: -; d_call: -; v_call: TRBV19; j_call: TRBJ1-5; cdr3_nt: TGTGCCAGTAGTCCCCAGGGCGGCAATCAGCCCCAGCATTTT; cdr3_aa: CASSPQGGNQPQHF
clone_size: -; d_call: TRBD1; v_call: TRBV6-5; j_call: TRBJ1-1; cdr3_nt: TGTGCCAGCAGTTACTCCCCAGGGGGAGACACTGAAGCTTTCTTT; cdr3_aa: CASSYSPGGDTEAFF
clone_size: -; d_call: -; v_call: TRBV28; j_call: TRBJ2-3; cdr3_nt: TGTGCCAGCAGTTTGGACGGGACTAGCACAGATACGCAGTATTTT; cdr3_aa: CASSLDGTSTDTQYF
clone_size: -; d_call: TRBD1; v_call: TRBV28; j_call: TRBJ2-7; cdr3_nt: TGTGCCAGCAGTTTACCGGGACAGGGTAACTACGAGCAGTACTTC; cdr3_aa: CASSLPGQGNYEQYF
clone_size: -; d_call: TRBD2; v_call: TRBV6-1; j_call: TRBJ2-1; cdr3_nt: TGTGCCAGCAGCCTGGCTAGCGGGGGACAGTTCTTC; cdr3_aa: CASSLASGGQFF
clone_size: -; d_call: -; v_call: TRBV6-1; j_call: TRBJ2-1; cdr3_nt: TGTGCCAGCAGTGAAGCTATGAGCTCCTACAATGAGCAGTTCTTC; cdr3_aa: CASSEAMSSYNEQFF
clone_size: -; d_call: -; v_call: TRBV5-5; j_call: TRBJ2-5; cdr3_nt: TGTGCCAGCAGCAAGGACAGCGAGAACCCCCAGGAGACCCAGTACTTC; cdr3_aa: CASSKDSENPQETQYF
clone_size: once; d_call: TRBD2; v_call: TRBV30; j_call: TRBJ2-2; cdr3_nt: TGTGCCTGGGAGCGGGGGGGCAGCACCGGGGAGCTGTTTTTT; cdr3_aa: CAWERGGSTGELFF
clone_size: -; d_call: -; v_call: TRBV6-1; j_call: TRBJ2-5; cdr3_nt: TGTGCCAGCATACAAAACAGCGCAGGGCAAGAGACCCAGTACTTC; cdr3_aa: CASIQNSAGQETQYF
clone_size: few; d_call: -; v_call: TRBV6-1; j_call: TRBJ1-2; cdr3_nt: TGTGCCAGCAGTGAAGAATGGGGAACGGCCTATGGCTACACCTTC; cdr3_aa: CASSEEWGTAYGYTF
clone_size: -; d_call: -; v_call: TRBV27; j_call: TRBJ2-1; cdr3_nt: TGTGCCAGCAGTTTAGGGAAGGCGGGCAATGAGCAGTTCTTC; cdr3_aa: CASSLGKAGNEQFF
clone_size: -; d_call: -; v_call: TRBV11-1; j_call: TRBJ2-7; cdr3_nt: TGTGCCAGCAGCTCCGGACACCGTATCTACGAGCAGTACTTC; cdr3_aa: CASSSGHRIYEQYF
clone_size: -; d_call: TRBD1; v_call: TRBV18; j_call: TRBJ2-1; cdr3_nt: TGTGCCAGCTCAACTGGGACAGGGGGCGCGAAGGATGAGCAGTTCTTC; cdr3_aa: CASSTGTGGAKDEQFF
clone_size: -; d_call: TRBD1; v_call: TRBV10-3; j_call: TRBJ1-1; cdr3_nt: TGTGCCATCAGTGAGACAGGGGGCACTGAAGCTTTCTTT; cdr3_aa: CAISETGGTEAFF
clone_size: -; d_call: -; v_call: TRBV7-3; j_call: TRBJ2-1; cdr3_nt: TGTGCCAGCAGCTTAGAACAGGCCGGGGCCAATGAGCAGTTCTTC; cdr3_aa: CASSLEQAGANEQFF
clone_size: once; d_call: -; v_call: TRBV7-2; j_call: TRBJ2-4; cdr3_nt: TGTGCCAGCAGCAACCCCTCAGCGGTTCAGTACTTC; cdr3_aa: CASSNPSAVQYF
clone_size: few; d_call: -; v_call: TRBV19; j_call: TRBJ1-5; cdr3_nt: TGTGCCAGTAAGTCAGGGTTCGGCAATCAGCCCCAGCATTTT; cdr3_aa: CASKSGFGNQPQHF
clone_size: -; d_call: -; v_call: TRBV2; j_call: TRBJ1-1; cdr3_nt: TGTGCCAGCAGCATCGAAGAGAGGACTGAAGCTTTCTTT; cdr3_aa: CASSIEERTEAFF
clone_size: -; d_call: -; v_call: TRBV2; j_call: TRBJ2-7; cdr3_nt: TGTGCCAGCAGTGAAGGCACAGGGAGGATCTACGAGCAGTACTTC; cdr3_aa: CASSEGTGRIYEQYF